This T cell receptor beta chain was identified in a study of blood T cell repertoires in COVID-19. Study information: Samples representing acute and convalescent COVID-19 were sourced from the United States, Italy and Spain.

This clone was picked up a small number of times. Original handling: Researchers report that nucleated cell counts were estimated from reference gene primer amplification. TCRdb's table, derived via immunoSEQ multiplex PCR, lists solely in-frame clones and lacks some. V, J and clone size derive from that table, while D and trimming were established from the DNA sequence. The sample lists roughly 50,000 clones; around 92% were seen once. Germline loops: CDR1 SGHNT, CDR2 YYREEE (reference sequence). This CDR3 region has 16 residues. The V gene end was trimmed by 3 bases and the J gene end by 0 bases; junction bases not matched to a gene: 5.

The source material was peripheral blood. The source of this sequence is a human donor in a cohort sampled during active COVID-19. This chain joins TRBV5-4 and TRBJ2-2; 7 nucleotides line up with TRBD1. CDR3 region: CASSSRTGANTGELFF. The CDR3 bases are TGTGCCAGCAGCTCGAGGACAGGAGCGAACACCGGGGAGCTGTTTTTT.